This T cell receptor beta chain was sequenced for a study of T cell responses to AZD1222 COVID-19 vaccine (dated by TCRdb to about 2021). Looking at the study overall: A total of under 250 trial participants underwent TCR sequencing, of whom 207 had received two doses of AZD1222 and some 26 had received two doses of the MenACWY control vaccine. Trial participants were enrolled by age into subgroups of 18-55, 56-69 and 70-plus years, and 148, 28 and 57 TCR-sequenced participants, respectively, were included in these subgroups. Broader findings and caveats from the paper: No day 14 peak-response samples were available, so repertoires were characterized only after the peak T cell response. The 56-69-year group was small, and its depth increase did not reach significance, likely because of low power. Spike-specific TCR breadth and depth rose significantly after two AZD1222 doses compared with day 0 and with MenACWY recipients. Participants were mostly white British and included more females than males, and it was suggested by the authors that clonal diversity may have been underestimated. Reportedly, almost half of the unique spike-specific TCRs recognized epitopes lying outside the regions that are mutated in the B.1.351 and B.1.1.7 variants. CD4 TCRs associated with the vaccine covered the entire spike protein, and the dominant responses were in regions 160-218 and 743-854. Conclusions about previously exposed vaccinees were limited because only five to seven AZD1222 recipients were SARS-CoV-2 seropositive at baseline.

Its CDR3 holds 16 amino acids, cysteine through phenylalanine. This entry keeps only the CDR3 DNA: 48 bases, framed from base 1. CDR1 MNHEY and CDR2 SVGAGI are derived from the germline V gene. Trimming leaves V shorter by 0 bases and J shorter by 0 bases, with the junction holding 2 bases beyond the gene matches. The CDR3 regions of human TCRbeta chains were analyzed by immunosequencing. Per the authors' processing: Repertoire TCRs were matched against a reference library of SARS-CoV-2-specific TCRs generated with the MIRA antigen-specificity platform. Breadth was defined as the fraction of unique TCRs that were SARS-CoV-2-associated. Depth was defined as the fraction of total T cells that were SARS-CoV-2-associated. Using the MIRA data, every spike-specific TCR was mapped to the spike region that the TCR reacted to and assigned to either a CD4 or a CD8 class. Log10-transformed breadth and depth values were compared by one-way ANOVA with Sidak's multiple comparisons tests. The clones in this table, taken by TCRdb from immuneACCESS, are in-frame only. Not every clone is retained; where verified, under half of the shortfall comes from an unresolved V gene, and the cause of the rest is unknown. For V, J and clone size, that table is used; D and trimming come from the DNA. In this sample the table shows some 150,000 clones, about nine tenths of which occur a single time. In total, the top ten clones hold roughly 1.5% of the sample.

As for this clone: Its target antigen remains unknown. No much larger clone exists at a distance of one base, and base qualities are not known.

The time point label here, explained by the study, means: about 28 days (+/-7) after the second vaccine dose. Because spike-specific TCR depth and breadth did not differ between the two schedules, AZD1222 recipients who got a second dose at roughly 4 weeks were pooled with those who got a second dose at roughly 12 weeks. The vaccinee samples were drawn from two UK trials, COV001 and COV002, one of which was a single-blind randomized controlled phase 2/3 trial testing AZD1222 (ChAdOx1 nCoV-19) in healthy adults. For TCRbeta chain sequencing, PBMC samples from trial participants were taken at day 0 and at day 28 after the second dose.

The sequence was collected from an adult who received the AZD1222 COVID-19 vaccine. The sample in question was peripheral blood, obtained 28 days after the second AZD1222 dose. This receptor chain uses TRBV6-5 and TRBJ2-1, with 7 bases in between that match TRBD2. In nucleotide form, the sequence is TGTGCCAGCAGTTACTCGGGGGGGAGCTCCTACAATGAGCAGTTCTTC. This gives the protein CASSYSGGSSYNEQFF.